These 22 T cell receptor beta chains share one sample of origin, sequenced in a study of cytomegalovirus exposure and HLA in healthy donors. PCR primers comprised 60 Vbeta and 13 Jbeta primers. Only in-frame clones appear in the TCRdb table, and some are missing; sequencing was by immunoSEQ multiplex PCR. Its table lists some 89,000 clones. The source material was PBMCs. These TCRs come from a woman aged 25 to 39 in good health and CMV-seronegative.

The V call is TRBV9, the J call TRBJ1-3; no definite D call. Germline V CDR1 and CDR2: SGDLS, YYNGEE. The CDR3 has 15 residues. The V gene lost 0 bases and the J gene lost 0 bases, with 7 bases spanning the gap. In DNA form, the CDR3 reads TGTGCCAGCAGCGTAGGTGCCAGCTCTGGAAACACCATATATTTT. This encodes CASSVGASSGNTIYF.

V and J are TRBV7-8 and TRBJ2-3; the match to TRBD2 covers 10 bases. The J segment lost 3 bases and the V segment lost 3 bases, leaving 0 bases of the junction unmatched. This CDR3 has 14 amino acids. Germline V gene data show CDR1 as SGHVS and CDR2 as FQNEAQ. Here the CDR3 reads CASSLGLATDTQYF. The CDR3 nucleotides read TGTGCCAGCAGCTTGGGACTAGCGACAGATACGCAGTATTTT.

The DNA for the CDR3 is TGTGCCAGCAAAACGGGAGGGACCTACGAGCAGTACTTC. Protein sequence: CASKTGGTYEQYF. This chain connects TRBV28 to TRBJ2-7; 8 bases match TRBD2. With 7 bases clipped from V and 2 bases from J, the junction kept 4 bases outside the gene matches. This CDR3 comprises 13 residues. The germline V gene encodes CDR1 MDHEN and CDR2 SYDVKM. The variable domain in full, with the rest retrieved from reference TRBV28 and TRBJ2-7, is DVKVTQSSRYLVKRTGEKVFLECVQDMDHENMFWYRQDPGLGLRLIYFSYDVKMKEKGDIPEGYSVSREKKERFSLILESASTNQTSMYLCASKTGGTYEQYFGPGTRLTVT.

The rearrangement joins TRBV5-6 to TRBJ1-1; D gene unclear. Germline V CDR1 and CDR2: SGHDT, YYEEEE. V was cut by 0 bases and J by 1 base, with 4 bases left in between. The CDR3 consists of 13 residues. This CDR3 is CASSLARNTEAFF. As DNA, the CDR3 is TGTGCCAGCAGCTTGGCTCGGAACACTGAAGCTTTCTTT. Combining the CDR3 with reference TRBV5-6 and TRBJ1-1 gives the whole variable domain DAGVTQSPTHLIKTRGQQVTLRCSPKSGHDTVSWYQQALGQGPQFIFQYYEEEERQRGNFPDRFSGHQFPNYSSELNVNALLLGDSALYLCASSLARNTEAFFGQGTRLTVV.

This chain links TRBV27 with TRBJ2-5; 8 bases are a match to TRBD1. The DNA end is a closer match to TRBJ2-7, so the J assignment may be wrong. CDR1 and CDR2 from the germline V gene are MNHEY and SMNVEV (reference sequence). The CDR3 contains 14 residues. This CDR3 is CASSDRGRTYEQYF. The CDR3 DNA sequence: TGTGCCAGCAGTGACAGGGGTAGGACCTACGAGCAGTACTTC.

Concerning this clone itself: At the DNA level, this CDR3 is encoded by other sequences in the same sample as well. This chain connects TRBV28 to TRBJ1-2; D is unresolved. There are 14 residues in the CDR3. Trimming pared 1 base from V and 1 base from J, leaving 7 bases between. Germline V gene sequence: CDR1 MDHEN, CDR2 SYDVKM. As DNA, the CDR3 is TGTGCCAGCAGTTTATCGCTCAGTAACTATGGCTACACCTTC. This sequence encodes CASSLSLSNYGYTF.

The chain uses TRBV5-1 and TRBJ2-1; 7 positions agree with TRBD2. V lost 3 bases to trimming and J lost 8 bases; unmatched junction nucleotides: 8. The CDR3 extends over 14 amino acids. CDR1 SGHRS and CDR2 YFSETQ come from the germline V gene. CDR3 residues: CASSSSGRIYEQFF. CDR3 nucleotides: TGCGCCAGCAGCTCTAGCGGACGAATATATGAGCAGTTCTTC.

The J gene is TRBJ2-7, the V gene TRBV6-1, with unresolved D. V was shortened by 4 bases and J by 5 bases, with 12 bases between the two germline ends. This CDR3 spans 13 amino acids. CDR1 MNHNS and CDR2 SASEGT come from the germline V gene. CDR3 residues: CASSVLYENEQYF. CDR3 DNA sequence: TGTGCCAGCAGTGTCCTCTATGAGAACGAGCAGTACTTC.

V and J are TRBV5-1 and TRBJ1-4, with D possibly TRBD1 on 6 matching bases. Trimming removed 2 bases from V and 0 bases from J, with 11 bases in between. The germline gives CDR1 SGHRS, CDR2 YFSETQ. The CDR3 contains 16 residues. CDR3 in DNA: TGCGCCAGCAGCTTCGGGACATTTGCAACTAATGAAAAACTGTTTTTT. This codes for CASSFGTFATNEKLFF.

This rearrangement joins TRBV18 to TRBJ2-1; 12 bases fit TRBD2. CDR3 size: 18 residues. The germline CDR1 and CDR2 sequences are KGHSH and LQKENI. The junction had 10 bases not matched to a gene; V was cut back by 7 bases and J by 0 bases. The CDR3 loop is CASFPGLAGWSSYNEQFF. The CDR3 DNA reads TGTGCCAGCTTTCCGGGACTAGCGGGTTGGAGCTCCTACAATGAGCAGTTCTTC.

This chain links TRBV5-4 with TRBJ1-4, with TRBD1 identical over 9 bases. This CDR3 contains 15 residues. Trimming took 2 bases from V and 8 from J; bases not matched to a gene: 7. Germline CDR1 and CDR2: SGHNT and YYREEE (reference sequence). The CDR3 sequence: CASSLGTGNWEKLFF. For the CDR3, the DNA is TGTGCCAGCAGCTTAGGGACAGGGAATTGGGAAAAACTGTTTTTT.

In DNA, the CDR3 is TGTGCCAGCAGTTTAAACACAGGGAACGGCTACACCTTC. It translates to CASSLNTGNGYTF. J is TRBJ1-2 and V is TRBV27, with a possible D match to TRBD1 (6 bases). The CDR3 consists of 13 residues. Trimming removed 2 bases from V and 8 bases from J, with 12 bases in between. Germline V gene lookup returns CDR1 MNHEY and CDR2 SMNVEV (reference sequence).

This sequence joins TRBV5-1 and TRBJ2-2; D might be TRBD1 (5 bases). Trimming shortened V by 4 bases and J by 1 base, and 8 bases separated the two germline ends. The CDR3 runs 14 residues. Germline V CDR1 and CDR2: SGHRS, YFSETQ. The DNA of the CDR3 is TGCGCCAGCAGCCCCAGGGTGAACACCGGGGAGCTGTTTTTT. This sequence encodes CASSPRVNTGELFF.

In the case of this clone: One end of the junction does not line up with germline, which may come from a read error. This chain joins TRBV6-5 and TRBJ2-1, with 7 bases fitting TRBD1. This CDR3 has 13 residues. CDR1 is MNHEY, CDR2 SVGAGI, per germline. The DNA for the CDR3 is TGTGCCAGCCGGAACAGGGGCTACAATGAGCAGCTCTTC. This codes for CASRNRGYNEQLF.

The V call is TRBV7-2, the J call TRBJ1-2; a possible D gene is TRBD1 (6 bases). CDR3 length: 17 residues. Germline lookup yields CDR1 SGHTA and CDR2 FQGNSA. The V gene lost 2 bases and the J gene lost 2 bases, with 18 bases spanning the gap. CDR3 nucleotide sequence: TGTGCCAGCAGCTTAACAAGTAGGGGACAAGTCAACTATGGCTACACCTTC. Translation: CASSLTSRGQVNYGYTF. The whole variable domain, remainder taken from reference TRBV7-2 and TRBJ1-2, is GAGVSQSPSNKVTEKGKDVELRCDPISGHTALYWYRQSLGQGLEFLIYFQGNSAPDKSGLPSDRFSAERTGGSVSTLTIQRTQQEDSAVYLCASSLTSRGQVNYGYTFGSGTRLTVV.

The V call is TRBV6-5, the J call TRBJ1-1, with a weak D call TRBD1 (5 bases). The V end lost 2 bases, the J end lost 1 base, and 14 bases lay between the germline ends. The CDR3 contains 16 residues. Germline-derived CDR1 and CDR2 are MNHEY and SVGAGI. CDR3 region: CASSYIRGRANTEAFF. CDR3 in DNA: TGTGCCAGCAGTTACATAAGGGGCAGGGCGAACACTGAAGCTTTCTTT.

This chain links TRBV6-6 with TRBJ1-1, with D unclear. The V end was cut by 7 bases, the J end by 3 bases, with 21 bases between. Germline values: CDR1 MNHNY, CDR2 SVGAGI (reference sequence). The CDR3 is 16 residues long. CDR3 bases: TGTGCCAGCATCCAAAACGGGGTGAGGGAGGACACTGAAGCTTTCTTT. Translating it yields CASIQNGVREDTEAFF.

This sequence joins TRBV11-2 and TRBJ1-2; D may be TRBD1 (6 bases). V shed 5 bases and J shed 6 bases, with 16 bases lying between them. CDR1 and CDR2 from the germline V gene are SGHAT and FQNNGV. CDR3 length: 14 amino acids. CDR3 amino acids: CASSTRQVINGYTF. As DNA, the CDR3 is TGTGCCAGCAGCACCCGACAGGTTATTAATGGCTACACCTTC.

The chain has TRBV30 and TRBJ2-1, with TRBD2 matching over 13 bases. The germline CDR1 and CDR2 sequences are GTSNPN and SVGIG (reference sequence). This CDR3 spans 19 amino acids. V shed 3 bases, J shed 0 bases, and the junction held 11 bases outside the gene matches. In DNA form, the CDR3 reads TGTGCCTGGAGCCGAGGACTAGCGGGGGCCTCGAGCTCCTACAATGAGCAGTTCTTC. Amino acid sequence: CAWSRGLAGASSSYNEQFF. Complete variable domain (other parts from reference TRBV30 and TRBJ2-1): SQTIHQWPATLVQPVGSPLSLECTVEGTSNPNLYWYRQAAGRGLQLLFYSVGIGQISSEVPQNLSASRPQDRQFILSSKKLLLSDSGFYLCAWSRGLAGASSSYNEQFFGPGTRLTVL.

V is TRBV18 and J is TRBJ2-6; TRBD1 is a possible D gene (7 bases). The CDR3 runs to 16 residues. Trimming removed 4 bases at V and 0 bases at J, with 10 bases between. Germline V gene data show CDR1 as KGHSH and CDR2 as LQKENI. The CDR3 coding sequence is TGTGCCAGCTCACTCCAGGGGGGCTCTGGGGCCAACGTCCTGACTTTC. It yields the protein CASSLQGGSGANVLTF.

The V call is TRBV6-4, the J call TRBJ2-7; 12 nucleotides agree with TRBD1. Germline V gene sequence: CDR1 MRHNA, CDR2 SNTAGT. The ends lost 4 bases at V and 3 bases at J; junction bases unmatched: 4. This CDR3 spans 15 amino acids. The DNA for the CDR3 is TGTGCCAGCAGTGCGGGGACAGGGGGCATCTACGAGCAGTACTTC. Translating gives CASSAGTGGIYEQYF.

The genes are TRBV6-5 and TRBJ1-1, with a tentative D call TRBD1 (5 bases). This CDR3 region has 13 residues. The V gene lost 2 bases and the J gene lost 3 bases, with 7 bases spanning the gap. Germline V CDR1 and CDR2: MNHEY, SVGAGI. Here the CDR3 reads CASSYRGYTEAFF. The CDR3 bases are TGTGCCAGCAGTTACCGGGGGTACACTGAAGCTTTCTTT.